Listed here are 15 T cell receptor beta chains from one sample, sequenced in a study of shared clonotypes between healthy human individuals. Method: immunoSEQ multiplex PCR; TCRdb's copy keeps in-frame clones and lacks some. The sample records about a million clones, 70% to 85% being singletons. The sample was memory CD4+ T cells from PBMCs. Documented subset: CD45RA-negative fraction. The receptors here all came from a man between 18 and 29 years old in good health. Some clones in this sample may be carry-over from other donors' samples.

The rearrangement joins TRBV7-2 to TRBJ2-5; 7 bases align to TRBD2. CDR3 length: 15 residues. J was trimmed by 2 bases and V by 5 bases; bases with no gene match: 8. CDR1 and CDR2 (germline): SGHTA, FQGNSA. The CDR3 nucleotides are TGTGCCAGCAGCGGGGGGGACGGCCCTCAAGAGACCCAGTACTTC. Amino acid sequence: CASSGGDGPQETQYF.

The chain employs TRBV30 and TRBJ2-7; tentatively, D is TRBD1 or TRBD2 (5 bases each). The V and J ends lost 5 bases and 6 bases respectively, with 14 bases between them. The CDR3 extends over 12 amino acids. Germline CDR1 is GTSNPN and CDR2 is SVGIG (reference sequence). The CDR3 loop reads CAWPTRGAEQYF. In nucleotides, the CDR3 is TGTGCCTGGCCTACCCGAGGGGCCGAGCAGTACTTC.

On this clone itself: An end of the junction does not agree with germline; a read error may underlie this. CDR3 protein: CASCWGSPRGGPKRYFF. The CDR3 DNA is TGTGCCAGCTGTTGGGGGTCACCCCGTGGGGGACCAAAGCGCTACTTCTTC. V is TRBV28 and J is TRBJ1-2; maybe TRBD1 (5 bases). CDR1 MDHEN and CDR2 SYDVKM come from the germline V gene. The CDR3 is 17 amino acids.

The V and J genes are TRBV11-3 and TRBJ2-4; TRBD1 agrees at 9 bases. The CDR3 contains 15 residues. The ends lost 1 base at V and 8 bases at J; junction bases unmatched: 6. Germline V gene sequence: CDR1 SGHNT, CDR2 YENEEA. The CDR3 protein is CASSLGGTGRDIQYF. The CDR3 nucleotides are TGTGCCAGCAGCTTAGGGGGGACAGGGAGAGACATTCAGTACTTC.

The CDR3 region has the DNA TGTGCCAGCAGCTCAACCCGACAGCCCCATTACTATGGCTACACCTTC. It specifies CASSSTRQPHYYGYTF. The chain uses TRBV28 and TRBJ1-2; possible D gene TRBD1, 5 bases. V was cut by 6 bases and J by 3 bases, with 20 bases left in between. The germline V gene encodes CDR1 MDHEN and CDR2 SYDVKM. CDR3 length: 16 amino acids.

The chain recombines TRBV5-1 with TRBJ1-2; D unresolved. V lost 0 bases and J 4 bases, leaving 13 bases between the germline ends. CDR1 is SGHRS, CDR2 YFSETQ, per germline. CDR3 length: 15 residues. CDR3 in DNA: TGCGCCAGCAGCTTGGAGGCTGGGGAGGTCTATGGCTACACCTTC. It encodes CASSLEAGEVYGYTF.

The chain uses TRBV12-5 and TRBJ2-3; 14 bases align to TRBD2. The length of the CDR3 is 14 residues. V shed 9 bases, J shed 5 bases, and the junction held 4 bases outside the gene matches. CDR1 LGHNT and CDR2 FRNRAP come from the germline V gene. CDR3 in amino acids: CASAGLAGEDTQYF. The CDR3 coding sequence is TGTGCTAGCGCGGGACTAGCGGGAGAAGATACGCAGTATTTT. The entire variable domain, with the rest obtained from reference TRBV12-5 and TRBJ2-3, is as follows: DARVTQTPRHKVTEMGQEVTMRCQPILGHNTVFWYRQTMMQGLELLAYFRNRAPLDDSGMPKDRFSAEMPDATLATLKIQPSEPRDSAVYFCASAGLAGEDTQYFGPGTRLTVL.

As to this clone: Other DNA sequences in this specimen translate into the identical CDR3. The gene calls are TRBV7-2 and TRBJ2-2; D gene ambiguous. The CDR3 spans 14 residues. Germline V CDR1 and CDR2: SGHTA, FQGNSA. V gave up 1 base and J gave up 4 bases, with 7 bases separating them. DNA of the CDR3: TGTGCCAGCAGCTTAGATAGTTTCACCGGGGAGCTGTTTTTT. Its protein is CASSLDSFTGELFF.

This sequence joins TRBV5-8 and TRBJ2-5; no clear D. The germline V gene has CDR1 SGHTS and CDR2 YDEGEE. V was clipped by 3 bases and J by 10 bases, with 19 bases between them. This CDR3 has 14 amino acids. The CDR3 sequence is CASSSLGYVVSQYF. The CDR3 DNA is TGTGCCAGCAGCTCCTTGGGTTACGTGGTGAGCCAGTACTTC.

This chain connects TRBV2 to TRBJ2-5; no clear D gene. The CDR3 covers 13 residues. The V gene's germline CDR1 is SNHLY and CDR2 FYNNEI. Trimming took 11 bases from V and 2 from J, leaving 15 bases between them. CDR3 amino acids: CAGSAVGQETQYF. The CDR3 region has the DNA TGTGCCGGATCCGCGGTGGGACAAGAGACCCAGTACTTC.

This chain uses TRBV4-2 with TRBJ1-2; 10 bases are shared with TRBD1. The J segment lost 9 bases and the V segment lost 4 bases, leaving 8 bases of the junction unmatched. This CDR3 has 14 residues. Looked up from germline, CDR1 is LGHNA and CDR2 is YNFKEQ. This CDR3 is CASSPTGTGVSYTF. As DNA, the CDR3 is TGTGCCAGCAGCCCTACAGGGACAGGGGTGAGCTACACCTTC.

Notes on this clone: This same CDR3 is encoded by further DNA sequences in the sample. The chain links TRBV7-2 to TRBJ1-1; 10 positions agree with TRBD1. The CDR3 sequence is 14 residues long. The germline V gene encodes CDR1 SGHTA and CDR2 FQGNSA. J was trimmed by 3 bases and V by 3 bases; bases with no gene match: 1. CDR3 bases: TGTGCCAGCAGCTTGGGACAGGGGTACACTGAAGCTTTCTTT. This translates into CASSLGQGYTEAFF.

This chain joins TRBV15 and TRBJ2-5; a weak D match, TRBD2 (6 bases). Deletions cut 3 bases from V and 11 bases from J, with 19 bases between. CDR3 length equals 14 residues. Germline-derived CDR1 and CDR2 are LNHNV and YYDKDF (reference sequence). The DNA for the CDR3 is TGTGCCACCAGCAGGGGACCCCCTGGGGAGGAGCAGTACTTC. It encodes CATSRGPPGEEQYF.

The rearrangement joins TRBV5-4 to TRBJ2-1; 7 bases fit TRBD2. Germline lookup yields CDR1 SGHNT and CDR2 YYREEE (reference sequence). The CDR3 is 15 residues long. Trimming at V came to 4 bases and at J to 0 bases, leaving 4 bases not matched to a gene. In DNA, the CDR3 is TGTGCCAGCAGCACGGGGGGATTCTCCTACAATGAGCAGTTCTTC. Translating gives CASSTGGFSYNEQFF.

V usage is TRBV9 and J usage is TRBJ1-1, with 7 bases lining up with TRBD1. This CDR3 is 13 amino acids long. The trim removed 3 bases at V and 4 bases at J, leaving 3 bases unmatched. Germline CDR1 and CDR2: SGDLS and YYNGEE. This chain's CDR3 is CASSAGQVTEAFF. The CDR3 coding sequence is TGTGCCAGCAGCGCAGGACAGGTCACTGAAGCTTTCTTT.